Each of the 23 T cell receptor beta chains below was sequenced from the same sample in a study of PD-1 blockade in classical Hodgkin lymphoma. Repertoires were generated with immunoSEQ multiplex PCR, while TCRdb's copy carries only in-frame clones and drops some. The table lists 25,000 to 30,000 clones, roughly 70% of them singletons. Every patient had relapsed following autologous stem cell transplantation, and cohorts differed in brentuximab vedotin exposure. The sample was peripheral blood mononuclear cells (PBMCs), taken before the second cycle of nivolumab. Source of these receptors: a human donor with classical Hodgkin lymphoma.

The chain carries TRBV18 and TRBJ2-1; perhaps TRBD2 as D (6 bases). From germline, CDR1 is KGHSH and CDR2 LQKENI. This CDR3 spans 16 amino acids. V shed 0 bases and J shed 7 bases, with 16 bases lying between them. The chain's CDR3 is CASSPPEEVGGNEQFF. Written as DNA, the CDR3 is TGTGCCAGCTCACCACCGGAGGAAGTTGGAGGGAATGAGCAGTTCTTC.

V usage is TRBV30 and J usage is TRBJ2-2; a possible D gene is TRBD2 (5 bases). CDR3 length: 14 residues. Per germline, CDR1 GTSNPN and CDR2 SVGIG (reference sequence). The V end was cut by 3 bases, the J end by 2 bases, with 10 bases between. The CDR3 sequence is CAWSLDFNTGELFF. The DNA of the CDR3 is TGTGCCTGGAGCCTGGACTTTAACACCGGGGAGCTGTTTTTT.

The chain carries TRBV19 and TRBJ2-2; D remains ambiguous. CDR1 is LNHDA and CDR2 is SQIVND in the germline V gene (reference sequence). The CDR3 loop spans 13 amino acids. The V and J ends lost 2 bases and 7 bases respectively, with 8 bases between them. The CDR3 DNA reads as TGTGCCAGTAGTATATTGAGTGGCGGGGAGCTGTTTTTT. It yields the protein CASSILSGGELFF.

This clone was observed once. V is TRBV10-3 and J is TRBJ1-2; TRBD1 agrees at 8 bases. CDR1 and CDR2 from the germline V gene are ENHRY and SYGVKD. CDR3 length: 15 amino acids. V was clipped by 3 bases and J by 6 bases; unmatched bases: 9. The CDR3 nucleotides read TGTGCCATCAGTGACGTCGGGCAGGGGGCGGATGGCTACACCTTC. Its protein is CAISDVGQGADGYTF.

This clone showed up just a few times. The chain links TRBV9 to TRBJ2-7, with D unresolved. V was trimmed by 0 bases and J by 2 bases, leaving 12 bases between them. The germline CDR1 and CDR2 sequences are SGDLS and YYNGEE. CDR3 length: 15 residues. The CDR3 nucleotides read TGTGCCAGCAGCGTAGGGTTGCCAAAAACCTACGAGCAGTACTTC. Protein: CASSVGLPKTYEQYF.

V is TRBV5-4 and J is TRBJ2-1; D ambiguous. The germline gives CDR1 SGHNT, CDR2 YYREEE (reference sequence). CDR3 length equals 14 residues. V lost 4 bases and J 5 bases, leaving 13 bases between the germline ends. The CDR3 DNA reads TGTGCCAGCAGCCTGATGGACGGAAACAATGAGCAGTTCTTC. Its translation is CASSLMDGNNEQFF.

The rearrangement uses TRBV6-6 and TRBJ2-7; D might be TRBD1 or TRBD2, each matching 6 bases. The V and J ends lost 5 bases and 7 bases respectively, with 15 bases between them. The CDR3 runs to 13 residues. Germline V gives CDR1 MNHNY, CDR2 SVGAGI (reference sequence). This CDR3 is CASSNHGGVEQYF. The CDR3, as DNA: TGTGCCAGCAGTAACCACGGGGGCGTGGAGCAGTACTTC.

The chain uses TRBV28 and TRBJ2-3; 12 nucleotides line up with TRBD2. The trim removed 4 bases at V and 1 base at J, leaving 3 bases unmatched. The CDR3 length is 16 residues. CDR1 is MDHEN, CDR2 SYDVKM, per germline. This CDR3 reads CASSSSSGGGTDTQYF. CDR3 bases: TGTGCCAGCAGTTCCTCTAGCGGGGGGGGCACAGATACGCAGTATTTT.

The chain couples TRBV25-1 to TRBJ1-2; D gene uncertain. In germline, CDR1 is MGHDK, CDR2 SYGVNS. V was trimmed by 4 bases and J by 2 bases, leaving 8 bases between them. This CDR3 comprises 13 residues. CDR3 loop: CASSVSGNYGYTF. In nucleotides, the CDR3 is TGTGCCAGCAGTGTCTCCGGGAACTATGGCTACACCTTC.

Comment on this clone: A far larger clone is off by one base, so a read error is likely. Other DNA variants within this sample encode the same CDR3. The chain couples TRBV4-3 to TRBJ2-2, with TRBD2 matching 9 bases. CDR1 is LGHNA, CDR2 YSLEER, per germline. The CDR3 runs 17 residues. Losses at the gene ends were 0 bases for V and 7 bases for J; bases not matched to a gene: 9. CDR3 nucleotides: TGCGCCAGCAGCCAAGATCGTTGCGGGGGGGAGAACGGGGAGCTGTTTTTT. Its translation is CASSQDRCGGENGELFF.

This clone was observed a handful of times. The rearrangement uses TRBV18 and TRBJ1-3; D might be TRBD1 (5 bases). Germline-derived CDR1 and CDR2 are KGHSH and LQKENI. V was shortened by 0 bases and J by 0 bases, with 12 bases between the two germline ends. The CDR3 runs to 17 residues. The CDR3 sequence is CASSPPGGGFSGNTIYF. The CDR3 nucleotides are TGTGCCAGCTCACCACCAGGCGGGGGTTTCTCTGGAAACACCATATATTTT.

V and J are TRBV28 and TRBJ1-5; TRBD1 matches 7 bases. V shed 6 bases and J 7 bases; nucleotides not matched to a gene: 9. The V gene's germline CDR1 is MDHEN and CDR2 SYDVKM. This CDR3 is 14 amino acids long. DNA for the CDR3: TGTGCCAGCAGATTACAGGGGAAGGGACAGCCCCAGCATTTT. Protein: CASRLQGKGQPQHF.

This clone was detected once. V usage is TRBV6-1 and J usage is TRBJ2-5, with 8 bases that match TRBD1. This CDR3 has 13 residues. V lost 6 bases and J lost 5; bases outside the gene matches: 5. CDR1 and CDR2 (germline): MNHNS, SASEGT. CDR3 DNA: TGTGCCAGCAGCGACAGGGGATGGGAGACCCAGTACTTC. The encoded protein is CASSDRGWETQYF.

The V gene is TRBV5-1, the J gene TRBJ2-2; 7 bases fit TRBD2. Germline lookup yields CDR1 SGHRS and CDR2 YFSETQ. With 6 bases clipped from V and 4 bases from J, the junction kept 6 bases outside the gene matches. This CDR3 comprises 14 residues. The CDR3 sequence: CASMALASTGELFF. The CDR3 region has the DNA TGCGCCAGCATGGCACTAGCGTCCACCGGGGAGCTGTTTTTT.

J is TRBJ1-4 and V is TRBV6-5; 8 bases are shared with TRBD1. Germline CDR1 is MNHEY and CDR2 is SVGAGI. This CDR3 is built from 15 residues. V shed 0 bases and J 10 bases; nucleotides not matched to a gene: 7. CDR3 bases: TGTGCCAGCAGTTACTCGGACGGGACAGGAGGAAAACTGTTTTTT. Protein product: CASSYSDGTGGKLFF.

There are a few counts of this clone. The chain employs TRBV9 and TRBJ2-5; 9 positions agree with TRBD2. The CDR3 totals 15 residues. Germline V gives CDR1 SGDLS, CDR2 YYNGEE. V shed 4 bases and J 4 bases; nucleotides not matched to a gene: 8. DNA for the CDR3: TGTGCCAGCAGCCCCCGCGCGGGGGGGCTAGAGACCCAGTACTTC. Its translation is CASSPRAGGLETQYF. Combining the CDR3 with reference TRBV9 and TRBJ2-5 gives the whole variable domain DSGVTQTPKHLITATGQRVTLRCSPRSGDLSVYWYQQSLDQGLQFLIQYYNGEERAKGNILERFSAQQFPDLHSELNLSSLELGDSALYFCASSPRAGGLETQYFGPGTRLLVL.

The gene calls are TRBV2 and TRBJ2-3; D call uncertain. The germline V and J ends were trimmed by 3 bases and 1 base, with 11 bases remaining between them. CDR3 length: 15 residues. Per the germline V gene, CDR1 is SNHLY and CDR2 is FYNNEI. CDR3 in DNA: TGTGCCAGCAGTGAGGTTGGGTTACGCACAGATACGCAGTATTTT. This codes for CASSEVGLRTDTQYF.

The V gene is TRBV19, the J gene TRBJ1-1; D gene uncertain. Trimming took off 6 bases at V and 7 bases at J, with 18 bases between the two ends. CDR1 is LNHDA and CDR2 is SQIVND in the germline V gene (reference sequence). CDR3 length: 14 amino acids. The CDR3 here is CASRTRTEFSEAFF. The CDR3 nucleotides read TGTGCCAGTAGAACTAGGACGGAATTCAGTGAAGCTTTCTTT.

This chain connects TRBV27 to TRBJ2-7; a possible D gene is TRBD1 (6 bases). This CDR3 has 11 amino acids. Germline CDR1 and CDR2: MNHEY and SMNVEV (reference sequence). V dropped 6 bases and J dropped 6 bases, with 9 bases sitting between them. The CDR3 nucleotides are TGTGCCAGCAGCTGGGGGCGCGAGCAGTACTTC. Its protein is CASSWGREQYF.

This clone showed up just a few times. The V and J genes are TRBV5-5 and TRBJ1-2; TRBD1 might be the D (5 bases). The CDR3 is made up of 13 amino acids. CDR1 and CDR2 (germline): SGHKS, YYEKEE (reference sequence). V was shortened by 7 bases and J by 8 bases, with 18 bases between the two germline ends. The CDR3 nucleotides are TGTGCCAGCGGAGGGCCTGACAGAGGAGGCTACACCTTC. It translates to CASGGPDRGGYTF.

This clone was detected only a few times. The V and J genes are TRBV11-2 and TRBJ1-2; D not resolved. The CDR3 is 14 amino acids. CDR1 and CDR2 from the germline V gene are SGHAT and FQNNGV. Trimming pared 0 bases from V and 2 bases from J, leaving 7 bases between. CDR3 residues: CASSLDPGNYGYTF. CDR3 nucleotides: TGTGCCAGCAGCTTAGATCCAGGAAACTATGGCTACACCTTC.

CDR3 region: CASSQQRGWGATEAFF. The CDR3 nucleotides are TGTGCCAGCAGCCAACAGAGGGGTTGGGGGGCCACTGAAGCTTTCTTT. V gene TRBV4-2 combines with J gene TRBJ1-1; D possibly corresponds to TRBD1 (6 bases). Germline-derived CDR1 and CDR2 are LGHNA and YNFKEQ. There are 16 residues in the CDR3. Deletions cut 2 bases from V and 4 bases from J, with 17 bases between.

The chain combines TRBV5-1 with TRBJ2-2; D remains unclear. This CDR3 is built from 12 residues. Germline V gene sequence: CDR1 SGHRS, CDR2 YFSETQ. Trimming pared 4 bases from V and 5 bases from J, leaving 6 bases between. CDR3 sequence: CASSGSTGELFF. The CDR3 DNA reads as TGCGCCAGCAGCGGTAGTACCGGGGAGCTGTTTTTT.